The T cell receptor (beta chain) described here comes from a study of tumor-infiltrating lymphocytes in primary liver carcinoma. This CDR3 has 15 residues. Germline V lookup: CDR1 SEHNR, CDR2 FQNEAQ (reference sequence). TCR beta cDNA was prepared out of 450 to 500 ng total RNA by means of a constant-region primer. Slightly modified ARM-PCR served as the procedure for the TCR beta libraries. These libraries came from three rounds of nested multiplex PCR. TRBV1-TRBV30 forward and Cbeta reverse primers drove the first two approximately 10-cycle rounds. From the multiplex PCR reads, TCRdb called clonotypes with MiXCR, one entry per CDR3 protein. The sample yields about 120,000 distinct CDR3 sequences, 50% to 65% seen once. It was from about 21-30 mg of unsorted bulk tissue that RNA and DNA were co-extracted. As concerns this clonotype: The junction departs from germline at one end; a sequencing error may be responsible.

The V and J genes are TRBV7-9 and TRBJ1-2, with 9 bases identical to TRBD1. The sequence derives from an older woman with primary liver carcinoma and hepatitis B virus infection. The sequencing input was liver tumor tissue from sampling region 1. Subset here: tumor region T1, superior pole. The CDR3 sequence is CTSSLQGARDYGYTF. For the CDR3, the DNA is TGTACCAGCAGCTTACAGGGGGCGCGGGACTATGGCTACACCTTC.